What follows are 32 T cell receptor beta chains derived from one specimen sequenced in a study of low-dose radiotherapy and immunotherapy resistance in tumors. Noted time point: after trial treatment. Treatment denoted: LDRT plus nivolumab, ipilimumab, low-dose cyclophosphamide and aspirin (RACIN trial). First-strand cDNA relied on TRAV- and TRBV-specific primers spanning alpha and beta chains. With a constant-region primer and a V-primer adapter, TCRs were subjected to 20 PCR cycles of amplification. One entry per CDR3 protein, called by TCRdb with MiXCR from the reads. The table has tens of thousands of distinct CDR3 sequences, 20% to 25% seen once. Sequencing used PBMCs, obtained after low-dose radiotherapy plus immunotherapy. The receptor set was obtained from a female donor with ovarian cancer.

The table lists this clonotype with many counts. The chain is built from TRBV4-3 and TRBJ2-7; D unresolved. Germline CDR1 reads LGHNA; CDR2 reads YSLEER. This CDR3 region has 14 residues. V lost 1 base, J lost 0 bases, and 7 bases lay in between. The chain's CDR3 is CASSQVEYSYEQYF. As DNA, the CDR3 is TGCGCCAGCAGCCAAGTGGAATACTCCTACGAGCAGTACTTC.

In its sample, this clonotype was seen many times. The rearrangement uses TRBV11-2 and TRBJ2-3; 10 bases map to TRBD2. From germline, CDR1 is SGHAT and CDR2 FQNNGV. The CDR3 is 16 residues long. V lost 4 bases, J lost 5 bases, and 9 bases stayed unmatched. The CDR3 DNA follows: TGTGCCAGCAGCTCCCCGGGACTAGCGAAAGGAGATACGCAGTATTTT. This sequence encodes CASSSPGLAKGDTQYF.

The chain uses TRBV28 and TRBJ2-5; no definite D call. Germline CDR1 reads MDHEN; CDR2 reads SYDVKM. Trimming stripped 7 bases from V and 3 bases from J, with 6 bases between. The CDR3 runs to 11 residues. The CDR3 coding sequence is TGTGCCAGCATTGGGGAAGAGACCCAGTACTTC. The encoded protein is CASIGEETQYF.

This clonotype occurred many times. The chain links TRBV2 to TRBJ2-1, with no clear D. V was clipped by 4 bases and J by 10 bases, with 14 bases between them. Per germline, CDR1 SNHLY and CDR2 FYNNEI. The CDR3 has 13 residues. For the CDR3, the DNA is TGTGCCAGCAGTGCGAGCTTTCCCGGGGAGCAGTTCTTC. Translation gives CASSASFPGEQFF.

This clonotype was seen many times. V usage is TRBV9 and J usage is TRBJ2-1; maybe TRBD2 (5 bases). The CDR3 loop spans 16 amino acids. Germline lookup yields CDR1 SGDLS and CDR2 YYNGEE. V was pared by 3 bases and J by 3 bases, with 16 bases between. The CDR3 is CASSAPKADRYNEQFF. The CDR3, as DNA: TGTGCCAGCAGCGCCCCCAAAGCGGATCGCTACAATGAGCAGTTCTTC.

This clonotype showed up many times. The rearrangement uses TRBV20-1 and TRBJ1-4, with 9 bases identical to TRBD1. The CDR3 spans 17 residues. J lost 0 bases, V lost 5 bases, and 10 bases had no gene match. Germline V gives CDR1 DFQATT, CDR2 SNEGSKA (reference sequence). CDR3 region: CSAPKGTGPATNEKLFF. The CDR3 nucleotides are TGCAGTGCTCCGAAAGGGACAGGGCCTGCAACTAATGAAAAACTGTTTTTT.

In this sample, this clonotype turned up many times. The chain is built from TRBV14 and TRBJ2-4; the match to TRBD2 covers 8 bases. The CDR3 sequence is 15 residues long. Per the germline V gene, CDR1 is SGHDN and CDR2 is FVKESK. V trimming: 1 base; J trimming: 6 bases; junction bases outside the gene matches: 5. The CDR3 loop reads CASSQAGLAGNIQYF. The DNA of the CDR3 is TGTGCCAGCAGCCAAGCGGGCCTAGCGGGAAACATTCAGTACTTC.

The chain is built from TRBV5-8 and TRBJ1-2; D unresolved. The V end was cut by 6 bases, the J end by 0 bases, with 12 bases between. Per the germline V gene, CDR1 is SGHTS and CDR2 is YDEGEE. This CDR3 comprises 14 residues. The CDR3 DNA reads as TGTGCCAGCAAAAAGGACGGACCTAACTATGGCTACACCTTC. Amino acid sequence: CASKKDGPNYGYTF.

This rearrangement joins TRBV5-6 to TRBJ2-7, with D maybe TRBD2 (6 bases). Trimming removed 1 base from V and 1 base from J, with 9 bases in between. This CDR3 is 14 amino acids long. The germline V gene encodes CDR1 SGHDT and CDR2 YYEEEE. CDR3 amino acids: CASSLLAFSYEQYF. CDR3 DNA: TGTGCCAGCAGCTTGCTAGCGTTTTCCTACGAGCAGTACTTC.

This clonotype was counted ten times or more. The chain recombines TRBV20-1 with TRBJ2-1; a weak D match, TRBD1 (5 bases). CDR1 and CDR2 (germline): DFQATT, SNEGSKA (reference sequence). The CDR3 is made up of 12 amino acids. The V and J ends lost 6 bases and 7 bases respectively, with 13 bases between them. The CDR3 protein is CSAPRGINEQFF. DNA of the CDR3: TGCAGTGCCCCTAGGGGTATAAATGAGCAGTTCTTC.

This clonotype was counted at least ten times. As DNA, the CDR3 is TGTGCCAGCAGCTTGGGAGTAGCGTCCTACAATGAGCAGTTCTTC. The encoded protein is CASSLGVASYNEQFF. V usage is TRBV5-4 and J usage is TRBJ2-1; the D gene is possibly TRBD2 (5 bases). Germline CDR1 is SGHNT and CDR2 is YYREEE (reference sequence). The CDR3 covers 15 residues. Trimming removed 0 bases at V and 1 base at J, with 8 bases between.

This clonotype occurred many times. This chain connects TRBV6-2 or TRBV6-3 to TRBJ1-6; 7 bases align to TRBD1. The V gene's germline CDR1 is MNHEY and CDR2 SVGEGT. V lost 6 bases to trimming and J lost 7 bases; unmatched junction nucleotides: 12. The CDR3 is 16 amino acids. CDR3 residues: CASSRRDSPPNSPLHF. The CDR3 DNA is TGTGCCAGCAGCCGTCGGGACAGTCCCCCAAATTCACCCCTCCACTTT.

This clonotype was recorded at least ten times. The chain employs TRBV7-2 and TRBJ2-2; 8 nucleotides align to TRBD2. Trimming took 3 bases from V and 2 from J; bases not matched to a gene: 2. The CDR3 has 15 residues. Germline V gene sequence: CDR1 SGHTA, CDR2 FQGNSA. The CDR3 region is CASSFSGENTGELFF. CDR3 coding DNA: TGTGCCAGCAGCTTTAGCGGGGAAAACACCGGGGAGCTGTTTTTT.

This clonotype has more than one count but fewer than ten. The chain carries TRBV7-9 and TRBJ2-1, with D perhaps TRBD2 (6 bases). Trimming cost V 5 bases and J 4 bases, with 27 bases left between them. CDR1 is SEHNR, CDR2 FQNEAQ, per germline (reference sequence). The CDR3 is 19 residues long. CDR3 DNA sequence: TGTGCCAGCAGCGCCCCGTCCGGGGCTAGCGCGACCTCTTACAATGAGCAGTTCTTC. Its translation: CASSAPSGASATSYNEQFF.

There are many counts of this clonotype. V gene TRBV20-1 combines with J gene TRBJ2-1; 9 bases align to TRBD1. This CDR3 has 15 residues. Germline V gene lookup returns CDR1 DFQATT and CDR2 SNEGSKA (reference sequence). V shed 2 bases and J 7 bases; nucleotides not matched to a gene: 9. The CDR3 region has the DNA TGCAGTGCTAGATCCTCCGGGACAGGGACGAATGAGCAGTTCTTC. Protein sequence: CSARSSGTGTNEQFF.

This clonotype showed up many times. The chain carries TRBV19 and TRBJ1-1; TRBD1 might be the D (6 bases). The V end was cut by 3 bases, the J end by 4 bases, with 15 bases between. Germline CDR1 LNHDA, CDR2 SQIVND (reference sequence). CDR3 length equals 15 residues. The CDR3 protein is CASSMVPGASTEAFF. Written as DNA, the CDR3 is TGTGCCAGTAGTATGGTTCCGGGGGCAAGCACTGAAGCTTTCTTT.

The sample holds many counts of this clonotype. This chain connects TRBV29-1 to TRBJ2-5, with D unresolved. CDR1 and CDR2 from the germline V gene are SQVTM and ANQGSEA. Trimming cost V 6 bases and J 1 base, with 9 bases left between them. CDR3 size: 12 residues. CDR3 bases: TGCAGCGTCCAAATTACCCAAGAGACCCAGTACTTC. It specifies CSVQITQETQYF.

Ten or more counts support this clonotype. The chain recombines TRBV21-1 with TRBJ2-7; the table names TRBD2, a call not compared with the DNA. TRBV21-1 is an annotated pseudogene. The CDR3 loop spans 17 amino acids. CDR3 loop: CASSKGLAGIRSYEQYF. CDR3 coding DNA: TGTGCCAGCAGCAAGGGACTAGCGGGGATCCGCTCCTACGAGCAGTACTTC.

The table lists this clonotype with many counts. This sequence joins TRBV18 and TRBJ1-1, with no clear D. The CDR3 runs 14 residues. Germline V CDR1 and CDR2: KGHSH, LQKENI. With 1 base removed from V and 1 base from J, the gap between germline ends came to 7 bases. CDR3 in DNA: TGTGCCAGCTCACCACAGGCCTCGAACACTGAAGCTTTCTTT. Translation gives CASSPQASNTEAFF.

This clonotype was observed many times. This chain joins TRBV20-1 and TRBJ1-4; TRBD1 matches 7 bases. V lost 2 bases, J lost 0 bases, and 6 bases stayed unmatched. The V gene's germline CDR1 is DFQATT and CDR2 SNEGSKA (reference sequence). The CDR3 runs to 16 residues. CDR3 DNA sequence: TGCAGTGCTAGACGAGGGACAGCCCCAACTAATGAAAAACTGTTTTTT. It is translated as CSARRGTAPTNEKLFF.

There are many counts of this clonotype. The chain joins TRBV20-1 to TRBJ2-5; 9 nucleotides match TRBD1. The trim removed 5 bases at V and 2 bases at J, leaving 15 bases unmatched. In germline, CDR1 is DFQATT, CDR2 SNEGSKA (reference sequence). CDR3 length: 17 residues. The CDR3 DNA follows: TGCAGTGCTCCCCCGATACCCGGGACAGGGCATCAAGAGACCCAGTACTTC. Protein: CSAPPIPGTGHQETQYF.

This clonotype was detected only a few times. A far larger clone is one nucleotide away, so this likely arose from a read error. V gene TRBV26 combines with J gene TRBJ1-1. TRBV26 is a known pseudogene. This CDR3 is 12 amino acids long. CDR3 region: CASRSFRTEAFF. The CDR3 coding sequence is TGTGCCAGTAGGTCCTTTCGAACTGAAGCTTTCTTT.

This clonotype came up a few times. The chain carries TRBV15 and TRBJ1-1, with D possibly being TRBD1 (5 bases). Germline assignment: CDR1 LNHNV and CDR2 YYDKDF (reference sequence). The CDR3 length is 15 residues. Trimming stripped 1 base from V and 1 base from J, with 10 bases between. Here the CDR3 DNA reads TGTGCCACCAGCAGAGCCGGTAGGGGGAACACTGAAGCTTTCTTT. It encodes CATSRAGRGNTEAFF.

As for this clonotype: A much larger clone differs by one base, so this may be a read error. This chain joins TRBV19 and TRBJ1-5, with D possibly matching TRBD1 (5 bases). The germline CDR1 and CDR2 sequences are LNHDA and SQIVND (reference sequence). The CDR3 sequence is 15 residues long. The germline V and J ends were trimmed by 7 bases and 0 bases, with 13 bases remaining between them. CDR3 protein: CASIRGGDSNQPQHF. The CDR3 nucleotides read TGTGCCAGTATTCGGGGGGGGGATAGCAATCAGCCCCAGCATTTT.

This clonotype was seen ten or more times. V gene TRBV14 combines with J gene TRBJ2-1; D is perhaps TRBD2 (6 bases). The V and J ends lost 4 bases and 8 bases respectively, with 21 bases between them. Germline CDR1 is SGHDN and CDR2 is FVKESK. This CDR3 region has 16 residues. The CDR3 region has the DNA TGTGCCAGCAGCCGCCGACTAGTGGGATTACACGATGAGCAGTTCTTC. Protein: CASSRRLVGLHDEQFF.

V usage is TRBV7-8 and J usage is TRBJ2-2, with TRBD1 matching 9 bases. The CDR3 loop spans 19 amino acids. Trimming cost V 1 base and J 2 bases; bases outside gene matches: 11. The germline gives CDR1 SGHVS, CDR2 FQNEAQ. DNA for the CDR3: TGTGCCAGCAGCTTAGTAGGACCCGGGACAGGGAAAAACACCGGGGAGCTGTTTTTT. It yields the protein CASSLVGPGTGKNTGELFF.

By frequency in the sample, this clonotype is large. The junction departs from the called germline gene at one end, perhaps through a read error. The chain couples TRBV6-2 or TRBV6-3 to TRBJ1-5, with D hard to call. Germline loops: CDR1 MNHEY, CDR2 SVGEGT. This CDR3 is 14 amino acids long. In nucleotides, the CDR3 is TGCGCCAGCAGTGAGTCGGGATTGAATCAGCCCCAGCATTTT. It yields the protein CASSESGLNQPQHF.

This clonotype was seen ten or more times. The chain recombines TRBV9 with TRBJ2-7, with TRBD1 as a possible D gene (6 bases). Per germline, CDR1 SGDLS and CDR2 YYNGEE. V was cut by 2 bases and J by 2 bases, with 11 bases left in between. There are 14 residues in the CDR3. The DNA of the CDR3 is TGTGCCAGCAGCGTGGGACACGGAGCCTACGAGCAGTACTTC. This gives the protein CASSVGHGAYEQYF.

About this clonotype: This likely traces to a read error, being one base from a far larger clone. This chain links TRBV5-1 with TRBJ2-5; the D is unclear. CDR3 length: 11 amino acids. Per the germline V gene, CDR1 is SGHRS and CDR2 is YFSETQ. Trimming cost V 0 bases and J 11 bases, with 8 bases left between them. CDR3 residues: CASSLVDEQYF. The CDR3 region has the DNA TGCGCCAGCAGCTTGGTAGATGAGCAGTACTTC.

This clonotype has a count of ten or more. The CDR3 is CASSLALDYEQYF. The CDR3 DNA sequence: TGTGCCAGCAGCTTAGCGCTGGACTACGAGCAGTACTTC. The chain joins TRBV7-6 to TRBJ2-7, with D unresolved. The CDR3 spans 13 residues. V lost 0 bases and J 3 bases, leaving 6 bases between the germline ends. Germline V gene sequence: CDR1 SGHVS, CDR2 FNYEAQ. The full variable domain, with the rest looked up from reference TRBV7-6 and TRBJ2-7, is GAGVSQSPRYKVTKRGQDVALRCDPISGHVSLYWYRQALGQGPEFLTYFNYEAQQDKSGLPNDRFSAERPEGSISTLTIQRTEQRDSAMYRCASSLALDYEQYFGPGTRLTVT.

Concerning this clonotype: This probably arose from a read error, given a far larger clone one base away. This chain links TRBV5-1 with TRBJ2-7, with 7 bases fitting TRBD2. V shed 4 bases and J 7 bases; nucleotides not matched to a gene: 11. Per the germline V gene, CDR1 is SGHRS and CDR2 is YFSETQ. This CDR3 comprises 14 residues. CDR3 loop: CASSETSARPEQYF. CDR3 in DNA: TGCGCCAGCAGCGAAACTAGCGCTCGTCCTGAGCAGTACTTC.

This clonotype was observed at least ten times. V gene TRBV18 combines with J gene TRBJ1-1; D gene ambiguous. This CDR3 region has 12 residues. Trimming removed 2 bases from V and 6 bases from J, with 7 bases in between. Germline loops: CDR1 KGHSH, CDR2 LQKENI. The CDR3 protein is CASSPVVAEAFF. CDR3 nucleotides: TGTGCCAGCTCACCAGTGGTCGCTGAAGCTTTCTTT.